This TCR beta chain was sequenced during a study of regulatory T cells in long-lasting Graves disease listed by TCRdb under 2021. Regarding the research as a whole: Persistent Graves' disease was defined as persistently positive TSH receptor autoantibodies together with antithyroid drug treatment for over 5 years. On average, persistent Graves' disease patients in the clinical cohort had been on antithyroid drugs for about 9.3 years. Persistent Graves' disease patients were compared with newly diagnosed Graves' disease patients by peripheral blood TCR sequencing and RNA sequencing. The study was conducted in China and was registered as a clinical trial. A total of around 35 samples underwent TCR sequencing: some 13 from persistent and around 20 from newly diagnosed Graves' disease patients.

This clonotype was found many times. The antigen it recognizes is unknown. Qualities for individual bases were not recorded, and no much larger clone is one base off. The sample's time point label, decoded: persistent/refractory GD, antithyroid drugs over 5 years with positive TRAb. RNA was extracted from PBMCs in TRIzol for both TCR sequencing and RNA sequencing. The diagnosis of Graves' disease followed American Thyroid Association guidelines. Patients were recruited from an endocrinology department in Xi'an, China. From each patient, about 9.7 milliliters of peripheral blood was collected into an EDTA anticoagulant tube. Ficoll Paque Plus density gradient separation was used to isolate PBMCs, and no additional T cell sorting was done. RNA quality was checked with an Agilent 2100 Bioanalyzer and agarose gel, and concentration with a NanoDrop 2000. V gives up 6 bases and J gives up 4 bases, and the segment between their germline ends measures 18 bases. The CDR3 runs 15 amino acids, cysteine and phenylalanine included. Only the CDR3 portion is preserved as DNA: 45 bases, with reading frame beginning at the first base.

The protocol used for the library was multiplex PCR. The listed sequencing device is Illumina HiSeq 4000. iRepertoire HTBI primers and Arm-PCR amplification of CDR3 regions were used to construct TCR beta libraries. PCR products were gel purified before sequencing. In the authors' own workflow: A total of some 65 TRBV and approximately 15 TRBJ segments were identified across samples and were used for gene usage analysis of CDR3 amino acid clonotypes. COPE and FqMerger were used to merge filtered high-quality paired reads into contigs. BLAST was used to align contigs to the IMGT TRBV, TRBD and TRBJ reference genes, and CDR3 was defined following IMGT. Clonotypes above 0.1% frequency were classified as highly expanded clones. Repertoire diversity was measured by Shannon entropy, and V-J evenness by the Gini coefficient. Public clonotypes were defined as clonotypes shared by more than one individual. The public reads were reanalyzed by TCRdb: fastp trimming at Q25, MiXCR alignment, in-frame beta chains only. Rows with one shared CDR3 protein collapse into an entry with the most common genes and DNA. TCRdb assigned the V and J calls; the authors' analysis was not used. This sample gives 400,000 to 600,000 distinct CDR3 sequences in total; 20% to 25% of them show up just once. The top ten clones comprise roughly 7.1% of the sample.

Results and caveats for the whole study, not just this receptor: Preferential use of TRBV28, TRBJ1-2 and TRBJ2-5 was observed in persistent disease, whereas TRBV20-1 and TRBJ2-1 were favored in newly diagnosed disease. A larger number of public clonotypes was shared among persistent patients (more than 2,500) than among newly diagnosed patients (roughly 930). Because the primary lesion, thyroid tissue, could not be accessed, the study looked at peripheral blood alone. Only the TCR beta chain was sequenced and analyzed. Persistent Graves' disease patients showed lower TCR Shannon entropy and fewer highly expanded clones than newly diagnosed patients, suggesting clonal expansion. As a limitation, the authors acknowledged that the small sample size may reduce accuracy.

The chain is assembled from TRBV12-3 or TRBV12-4 and TRBJ1-1; the D gene is not confidently resolved. This receptor was identified in a female donor with Graves disease. Specimen: peripheral blood mononuclear cells (PBMCs), collected when the disease was refractory, from a patient treated with antithyroid drugs. The CDR3 sequence is CASRPNKGGSTEAFF. The DNA reads as follows: TGTGCCAGCAGACCCAATAAGGGAGGGAGCACTGAAGCTTTCTTT.